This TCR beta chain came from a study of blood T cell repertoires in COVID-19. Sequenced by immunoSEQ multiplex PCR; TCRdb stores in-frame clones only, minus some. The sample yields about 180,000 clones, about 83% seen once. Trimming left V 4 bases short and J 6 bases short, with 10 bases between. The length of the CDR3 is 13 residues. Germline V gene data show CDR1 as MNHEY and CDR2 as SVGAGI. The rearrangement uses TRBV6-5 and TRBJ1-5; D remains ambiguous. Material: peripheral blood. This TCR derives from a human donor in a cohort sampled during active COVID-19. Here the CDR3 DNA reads TGTGCCAGCAGTTCTAGTCCCGGTCAGCCCCAGCATTTT. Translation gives CASSSSPGQPQHF.